This paragraph reports one T cell receptor (beta chain). Its antigen is undetermined. PCR employed 60 Vbeta and 13 Jbeta primers. Sequenced by immunoSEQ multiplex PCR; TCRdb stores in-frame clones only, minus some. The sample includes approximately 120,000 clones, roughly 70% of them seen just once. The sample comes from a study of cytomegalovirus exposure and HLA in healthy donors. General study findings and limits: Whilst most TCR sequences proved rare, a subset of public TCRs occurred across many donors. Later analysis reportedly placed an Asian-associated ancestry cluster below the roughly 690-donor mean in N-insertions.

The sequencing sample was made of PBMCs. The TCR sequence derives from a man between 40 and 49 years old in good health and CMV-seronegative.

CDR3 DNA sequence: TGTGCCAGCTCTCTAGGACAGACCGATACGCAGTATTTT. Residues: CASSLGQTDTQYF. V is TRBV18 and J is TRBJ2-3, with D maybe TRBD1 (6 bases). The CDR3 length is 13 residues. Trimming took off 6 bases at V and 6 bases at J, with 13 bases between the two ends. CDR1 is KGHSH and CDR2 is LQKENI in the germline V gene. Together with reference TRBV18 and TRBJ2-3, the CDR3 gives the full variable domain: NAGVMQNPRHLVRRRGQEARLRCSPMKGHSHVYWYRQLPEEGLKFMVYLQKENIIDESGMPKERFSAEFPKEGPSILRIQQVVRGDSAAYFCASSLGQTDTQYFGPGTRLTVL.